The clone carrying this T cell receptor (beta chain) occurred a few times. The target antigen is unknown. The data are from a study of blood T cells in healthy people across ages. Notes on the study in general: Changes in expanded clonotypes were possibly confounded, as the CMV status of donors was unknown. Researchers judged that diversity estimates from one million T cells fell short of true values.

A J-beta primer mix and a sample-barcoded 5' primer were used in a second PCR of about 7 to 12 cycles. TCRdb called the 5' RACE reads again in MiXCR, with one record for every CDR3 protein. This table has around 780,000 distinct CDR3 sequences, roughly 25% appearing once. Germline CDR1 and CDR2: SEHNR and FQNEAQ (reference sequence). The germline V and J ends were trimmed by 7 bases and 3 bases, with 13 bases remaining between them. The CDR3 extends over 13 amino acids. This sample also belongs to another study, concerning T cells of mothers and their children. Per that study: The study recruited a few healthy Caucasian mothers and their six children as donors.

The genes are TRBV7-9 and TRBJ2-7, with D unresolved. Sequenced input: blood. The receptor's source is a boy between 5 and 17 years old in good health. The CDR3 loop reads CASTPGRYYEQYF. The DNA of the CDR3 is TGTGCCAGCACTCCCGGCAGATACTACGAGCAGTACTTC.